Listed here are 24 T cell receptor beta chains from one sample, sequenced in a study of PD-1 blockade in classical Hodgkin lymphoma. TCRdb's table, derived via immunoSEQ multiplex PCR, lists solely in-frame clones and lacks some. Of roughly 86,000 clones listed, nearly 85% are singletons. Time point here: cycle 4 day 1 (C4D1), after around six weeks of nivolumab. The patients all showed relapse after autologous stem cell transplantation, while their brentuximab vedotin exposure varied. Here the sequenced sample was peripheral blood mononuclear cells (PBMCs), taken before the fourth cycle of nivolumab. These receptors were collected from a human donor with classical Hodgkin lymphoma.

The CDR3: CASSLGGRTGELFF. In nucleotides, the CDR3 is TGTGCCAGTAGCCTGGGGGGTAGGACCGGGGAGCTGTTTTTT. The V call is TRBV19, the J call TRBJ2-2, with D possibly matching TRBD2 (6 bases). The CDR3 covers 14 residues. V lost 6 bases to trimming and J lost 5 bases, with 13 bases between them. CDR1 LNHDA and CDR2 SQIVND come from the germline V gene (reference sequence). Using reference TRBV19 and TRBJ2-2 for the parts outside the CDR3, the full variable domain is DGGITQSPKYLFRKEGQNVTLSCEQNLNHDAMYWYRQDPGQGLRLIYYSQIVNDFQKGDIAEGYSVSREKKESFPLTVTSAQKNPTAFYLCASSLGGRTGELFFGEGSRLTVL.

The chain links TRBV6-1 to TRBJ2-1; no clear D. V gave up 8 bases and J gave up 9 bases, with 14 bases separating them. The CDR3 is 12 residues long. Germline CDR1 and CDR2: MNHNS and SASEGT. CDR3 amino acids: CASGKLGLEQFF. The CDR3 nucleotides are TGTGCCAGCGGCAAGCTAGGGCTTGAGCAGTTCTTC.

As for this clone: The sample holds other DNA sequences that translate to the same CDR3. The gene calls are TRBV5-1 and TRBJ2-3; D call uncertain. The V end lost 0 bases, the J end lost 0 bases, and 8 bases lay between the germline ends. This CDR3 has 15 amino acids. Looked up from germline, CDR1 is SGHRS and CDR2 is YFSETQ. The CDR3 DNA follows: TGCGCCAGCAGCTTGGAGAGCAGAAGCACAGATACGCAGTATTTT. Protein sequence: CASSLESRSTDTQYF. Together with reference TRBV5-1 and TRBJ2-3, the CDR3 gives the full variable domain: KAGVTQTPRYLIKTRGQQVTLSCSPISGHRSVSWYQQTPGQGLQFLFEYFSETQRNKGNFPGRFSGRQFSNSRSEMNVSTLELGDSALYLCASSLESRSTDTQYFGPGTRLTVL.

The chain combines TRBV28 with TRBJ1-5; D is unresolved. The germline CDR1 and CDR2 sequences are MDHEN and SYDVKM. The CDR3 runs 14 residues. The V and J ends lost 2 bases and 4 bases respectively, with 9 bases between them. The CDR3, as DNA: TGTGCCAGCAGTTTAAACGCTCCAAATCAGCCCCAGCATTTT. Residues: CASSLNAPNQPQHF.

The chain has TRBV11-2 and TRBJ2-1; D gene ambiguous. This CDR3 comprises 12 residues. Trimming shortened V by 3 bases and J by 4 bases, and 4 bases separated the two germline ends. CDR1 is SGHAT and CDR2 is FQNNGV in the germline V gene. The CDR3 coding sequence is TGTGCCAGCAGCTTCACTTACAATGAGCAGTTCTTC. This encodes CASSFTYNEQFF.

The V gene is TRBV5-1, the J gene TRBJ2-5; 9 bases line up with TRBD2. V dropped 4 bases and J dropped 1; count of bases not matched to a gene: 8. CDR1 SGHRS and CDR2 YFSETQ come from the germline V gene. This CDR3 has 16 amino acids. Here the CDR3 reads CASSPRAGGIQETQYF. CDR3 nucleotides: TGCGCCAGCAGCCCCCGCGCGGGAGGGATCCAAGAGACCCAGTACTTC.

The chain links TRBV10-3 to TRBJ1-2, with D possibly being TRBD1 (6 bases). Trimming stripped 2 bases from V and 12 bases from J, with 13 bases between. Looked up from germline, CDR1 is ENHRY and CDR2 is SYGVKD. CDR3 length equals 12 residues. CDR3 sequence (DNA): TGTGCCATCAGTGAGGCAAGGGGGGAAGACACCTTC. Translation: CAISEARGEDTF.

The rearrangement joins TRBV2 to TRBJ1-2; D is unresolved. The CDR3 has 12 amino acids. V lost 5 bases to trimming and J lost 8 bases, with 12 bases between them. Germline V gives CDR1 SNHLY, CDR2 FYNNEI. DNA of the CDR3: TGTGCCAGCAGTCTCGGCCGAATGGGCTACACCTTC. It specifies CASSLGRMGYTF.

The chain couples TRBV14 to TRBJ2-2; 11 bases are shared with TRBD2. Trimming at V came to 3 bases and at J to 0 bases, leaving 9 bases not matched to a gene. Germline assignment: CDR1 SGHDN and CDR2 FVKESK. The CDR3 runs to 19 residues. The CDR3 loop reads CASSQDPSGRNANTGELFF. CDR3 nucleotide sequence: TGTGCCAGCAGCCAGGACCCTAGCGGGAGGAATGCGAACACCGGGGAGCTGTTTTTT.

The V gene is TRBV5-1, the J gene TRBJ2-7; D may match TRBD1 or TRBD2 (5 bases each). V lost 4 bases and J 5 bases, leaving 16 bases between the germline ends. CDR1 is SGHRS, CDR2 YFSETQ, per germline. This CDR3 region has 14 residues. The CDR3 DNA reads TGCGCCAGCAGCCCGACGGCGATGGGGGACGAGCAGTACTTC. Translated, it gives CASSPTAMGDEQYF.

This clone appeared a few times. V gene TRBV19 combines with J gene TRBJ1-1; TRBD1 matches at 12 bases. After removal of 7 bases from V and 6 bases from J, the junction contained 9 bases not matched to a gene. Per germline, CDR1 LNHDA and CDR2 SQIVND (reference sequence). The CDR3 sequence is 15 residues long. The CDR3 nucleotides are TGTGCCAGTACCCTCCGAGGGACAGGGGGCTCTGAAGCTTTCTTT. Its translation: CASTLRGTGGSEAFF.

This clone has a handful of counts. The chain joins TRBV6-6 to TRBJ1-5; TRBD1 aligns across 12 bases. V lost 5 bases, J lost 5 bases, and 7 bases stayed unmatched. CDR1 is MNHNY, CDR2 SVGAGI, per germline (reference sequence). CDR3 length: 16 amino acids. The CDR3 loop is CASSPGQGARDQPQHF. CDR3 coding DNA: TGTGCCAGCAGTCCGGGACAGGGGGCTCGGGATCAGCCCCAGCATTTT.

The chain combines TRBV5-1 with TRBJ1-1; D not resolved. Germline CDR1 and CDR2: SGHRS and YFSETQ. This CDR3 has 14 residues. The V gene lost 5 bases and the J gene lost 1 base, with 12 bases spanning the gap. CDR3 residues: CASRGGPENTEAFF. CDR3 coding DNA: TGCGCCAGCAGGGGAGGGCCCGAGAACACTGAAGCTTTCTTT.

The DNA of the CDR3 is TGTGCCAGTAGCTTGGACTGGGACGATGAGCAGTTCTTC. This encodes CASSLDWDDEQFF. The chain recombines TRBV19 with TRBJ2-1, with D possibly being TRBD1 or TRBD2 (5 bases each). The germline V and J ends were trimmed by 6 bases and 8 bases, with 14 bases remaining between them. There are 13 residues in the CDR3. In germline, CDR1 is LNHDA, CDR2 SQIVND (reference sequence).

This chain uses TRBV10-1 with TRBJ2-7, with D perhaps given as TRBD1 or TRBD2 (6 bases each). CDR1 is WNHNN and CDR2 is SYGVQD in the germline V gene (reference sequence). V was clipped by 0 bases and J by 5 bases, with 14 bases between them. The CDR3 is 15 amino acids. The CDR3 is CASSESGGKFDEQYF. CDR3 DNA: TGCGCCAGCAGTGAGTCGGGGGGCAAGTTCGACGAGCAGTACTTC.

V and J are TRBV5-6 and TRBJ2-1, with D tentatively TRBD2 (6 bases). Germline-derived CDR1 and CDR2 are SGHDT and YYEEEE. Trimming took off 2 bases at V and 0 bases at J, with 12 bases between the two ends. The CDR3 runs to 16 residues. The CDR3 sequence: CASSFLAESSYNEQFF. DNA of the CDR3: TGTGCCAGCAGCTTCTTAGCGGAAAGCTCCTACAATGAGCAGTTCTTC.

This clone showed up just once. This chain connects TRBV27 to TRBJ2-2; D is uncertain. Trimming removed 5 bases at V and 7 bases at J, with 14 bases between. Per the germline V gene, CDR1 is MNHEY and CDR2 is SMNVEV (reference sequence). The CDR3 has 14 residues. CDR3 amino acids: CASSPPLVSGELFF. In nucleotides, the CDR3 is TGTGCCAGCAGTCCCCCCTTAGTCAGCGGGGAGCTGTTTTTT.

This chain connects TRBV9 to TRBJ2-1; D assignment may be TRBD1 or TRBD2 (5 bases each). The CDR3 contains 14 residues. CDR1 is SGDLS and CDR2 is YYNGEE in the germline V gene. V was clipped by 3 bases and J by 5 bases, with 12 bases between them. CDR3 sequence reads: CASSDRTGHNEQFF. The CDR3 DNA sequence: TGTGCCAGCAGCGACCGGACGGGGCACAATGAGCAGTTCTTC.

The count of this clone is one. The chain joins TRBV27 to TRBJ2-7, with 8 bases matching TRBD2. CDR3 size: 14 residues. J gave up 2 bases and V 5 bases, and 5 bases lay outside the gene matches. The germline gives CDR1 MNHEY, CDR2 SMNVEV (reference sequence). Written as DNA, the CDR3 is TGTGCCAGCAGTACCACACTAGCGGCCTACGAGCAGTACTTC. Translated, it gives CASSTTLAAYEQYF.

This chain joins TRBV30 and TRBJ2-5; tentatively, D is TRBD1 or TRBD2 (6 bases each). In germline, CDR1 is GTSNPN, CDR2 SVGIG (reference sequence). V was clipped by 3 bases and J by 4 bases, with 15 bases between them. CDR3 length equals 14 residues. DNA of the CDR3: TGTGCCTGGAGAACAGGGAGGTCGGGAGAGACCCAGTACTTC. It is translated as CAWRTGRSGETQYF.

Here the CDR3 reads CASSSVTGTGAEKLFF. DNA for the CDR3: TGCGCCAGCAGCTCAGTAACCGGGACAGGAGCTGAAAAACTGTTTTTT. This chain connects TRBV5-1 to TRBJ1-4; 8 bases match TRBD1. The CDR3 contains 16 residues. V lost 3 bases and J lost 7; bases outside the gene matches: 11. Per the germline V gene, CDR1 is SGHRS and CDR2 is YFSETQ.

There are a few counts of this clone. The CDR3 spells CASSRDRGGGTEAFF. For the CDR3, the DNA is TGTGCCAGTAGCCGGGACAGGGGCGGTGGGACTGAAGCTTTCTTT. The chain links TRBV19 to TRBJ1-1, with 10 nucleotides matching TRBD1. In germline, CDR1 is LNHDA, CDR2 SQIVND (reference sequence). The V gene end was trimmed by 6 bases and the J gene end by 5 bases; junction bases not matched to a gene: 9. This CDR3 has 15 residues.

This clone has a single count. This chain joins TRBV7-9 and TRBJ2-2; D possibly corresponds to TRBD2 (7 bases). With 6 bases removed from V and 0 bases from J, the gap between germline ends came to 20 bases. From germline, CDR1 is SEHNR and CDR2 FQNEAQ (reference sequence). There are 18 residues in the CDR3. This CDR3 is CASRRGGGIPPNTGELFF. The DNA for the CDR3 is TGTGCCAGCAGAAGGGGGGGAGGGATACCCCCGAACACCGGGGAGCTGTTTTTT.

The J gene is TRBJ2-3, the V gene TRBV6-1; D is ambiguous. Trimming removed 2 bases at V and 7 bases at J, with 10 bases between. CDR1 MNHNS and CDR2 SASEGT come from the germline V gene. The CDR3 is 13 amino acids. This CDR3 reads CASSERLGHTQYF. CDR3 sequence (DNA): TGTGCCAGCAGTGAACGCCTCGGTCATACGCAGTATTTT.